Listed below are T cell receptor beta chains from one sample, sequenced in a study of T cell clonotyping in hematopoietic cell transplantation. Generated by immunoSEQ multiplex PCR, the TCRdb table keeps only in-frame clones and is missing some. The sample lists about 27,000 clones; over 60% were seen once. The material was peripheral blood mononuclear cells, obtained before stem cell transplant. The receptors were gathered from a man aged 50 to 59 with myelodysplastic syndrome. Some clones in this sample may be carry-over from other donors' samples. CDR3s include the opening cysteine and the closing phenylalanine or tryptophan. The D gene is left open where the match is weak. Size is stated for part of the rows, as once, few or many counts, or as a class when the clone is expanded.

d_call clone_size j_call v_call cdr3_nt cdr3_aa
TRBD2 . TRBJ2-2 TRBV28 TGTGCCAGCAGAAGAAGCGGGGGGGCCACCGGGGAGCTGTTTTTT CASRRSGGATGELFF
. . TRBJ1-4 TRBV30 TGTGCCTTCCTAGACAGGAGTCATGAAAAACTGTTTTTT CAFLDRSHEKLFF
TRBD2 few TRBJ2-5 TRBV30 TGTGCGGCCTTAGCGGGGCAAGAGACCCAGTACTTC CAALAGQETQYF
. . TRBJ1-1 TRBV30 TGTGCCTGGACAGGGCGGGCCACTGAAGCTTTCTTT CAWTGRATEAFF
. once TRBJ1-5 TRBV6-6 TGTGCCAGCAGTAGAGATAGCAATCAGCCCCAGCATTTT CASSRDSNQPQHF
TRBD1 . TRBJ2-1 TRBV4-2 TGTGCCAGCAGCCAAGATGGACAGGGGGGCAATGAGCAGTTCTTC CASSQDGQGGNEQFF
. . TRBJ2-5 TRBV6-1 TGTGCCAGCAGTGAATCAGTGGGGGGGCCGAAGGAGACCCAGTACTTC CASSESVGGPKETQYF
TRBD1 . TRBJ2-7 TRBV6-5 TGTGCCAGCAGCCCCGGACAGGTCCCTTACGAGCAGTACTTC CASSPGQVPYEQYF
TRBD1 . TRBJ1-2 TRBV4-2 TGTGCCAGCAGCCACCTACGACAGGGGGAAGGGGGTGGCTACACCTTC CASSHLRQGEGGGYTF
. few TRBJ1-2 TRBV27 TGTGCCAGCAGTTCTTACCTCGGGGGCTACACCTTC CASSSYLGGYTF
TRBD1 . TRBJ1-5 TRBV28 TGTGCCAGCACAACAGGGGGCAATCAGCCCCAGCATTTT CASTTGGNQPQHF
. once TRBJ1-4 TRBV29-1 TGCAGCGCCGCCGGGGGTCGTGAAAAACTGTTTTTT CSAAGGREKLFF
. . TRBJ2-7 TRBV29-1 TGCAGCGCCGCCCAGCATTCGGAGGGCGAGCAGTACTTC CSAAQHSEGEQYF
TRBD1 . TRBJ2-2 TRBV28 TGTGCCAGCAGGCCGGACAGGCAGAACACCGGGGAGCTGTTTTTT CASRPDRQNTGELFF
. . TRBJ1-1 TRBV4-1 TGCGCCAGCAGCCAACTTCCATCAGGGCTGAACACTGAAGCTTTCTTT CASSQLPSGLNTEAFF
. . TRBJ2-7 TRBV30 TGTGCCTGGACGGCGGACTCCTACGAGCAGTACTTC CAWTADSYEQYF
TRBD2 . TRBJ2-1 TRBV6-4 TGTGCCAGCAGTGGCGCTAGCGGCAATGAGCAGTTCTTC CASSGASGNEQFF
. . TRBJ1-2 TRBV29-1 TGCAGCGTTGAAGAGTGGACAACCTATGGCTACACCTTC CSVEEWTTYGYTF